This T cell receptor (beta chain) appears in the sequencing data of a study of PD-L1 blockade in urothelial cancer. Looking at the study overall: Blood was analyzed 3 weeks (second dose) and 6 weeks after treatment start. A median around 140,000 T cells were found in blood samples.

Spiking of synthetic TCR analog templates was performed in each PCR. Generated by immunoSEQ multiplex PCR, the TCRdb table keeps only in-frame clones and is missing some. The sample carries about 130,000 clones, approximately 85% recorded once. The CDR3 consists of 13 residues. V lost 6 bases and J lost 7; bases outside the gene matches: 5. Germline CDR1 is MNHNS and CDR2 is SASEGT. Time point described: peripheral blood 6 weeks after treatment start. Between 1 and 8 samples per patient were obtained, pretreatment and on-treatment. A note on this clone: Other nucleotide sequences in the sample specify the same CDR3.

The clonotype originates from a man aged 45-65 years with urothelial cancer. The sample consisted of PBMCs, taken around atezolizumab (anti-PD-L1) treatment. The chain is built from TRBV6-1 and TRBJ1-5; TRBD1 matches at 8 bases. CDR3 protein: CASSQGAGQPQHF. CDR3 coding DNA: TGTGCCAGCAGCCAGGGGGCGGGCCAGCCCCAGCATTTT.